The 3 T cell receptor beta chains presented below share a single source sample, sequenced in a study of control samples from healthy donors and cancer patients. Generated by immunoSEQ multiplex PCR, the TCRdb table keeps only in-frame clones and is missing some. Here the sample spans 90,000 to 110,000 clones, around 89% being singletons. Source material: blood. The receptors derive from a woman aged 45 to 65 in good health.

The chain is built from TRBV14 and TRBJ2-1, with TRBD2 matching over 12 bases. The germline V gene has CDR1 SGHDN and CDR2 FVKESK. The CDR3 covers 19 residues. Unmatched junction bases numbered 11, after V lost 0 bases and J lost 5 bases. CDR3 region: CASSQELTGTSGRHNEQFF. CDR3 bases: TGTGCCAGCAGCCAAGAGCTTACCGGGACTAGCGGGCGTCACAATGAGCAGTTCTTC.

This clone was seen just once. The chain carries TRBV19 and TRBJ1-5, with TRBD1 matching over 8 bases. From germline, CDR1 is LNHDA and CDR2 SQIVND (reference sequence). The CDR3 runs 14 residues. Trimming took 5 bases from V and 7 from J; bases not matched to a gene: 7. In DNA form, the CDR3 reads TGTGCCAGTAGTCCCCAGGACAGGGTGCAGCCCCAGCATTTT. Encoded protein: CASSPQDRVQPQHF.

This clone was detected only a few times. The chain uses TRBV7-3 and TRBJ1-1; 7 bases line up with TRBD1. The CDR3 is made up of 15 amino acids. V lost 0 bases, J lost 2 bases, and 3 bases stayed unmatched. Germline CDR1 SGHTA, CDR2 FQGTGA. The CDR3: CASSLTTGVNTEAFF. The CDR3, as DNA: TGTGCCAGCAGCTTAACAACAGGGGTAAACACTGAAGCTTTCTTT.